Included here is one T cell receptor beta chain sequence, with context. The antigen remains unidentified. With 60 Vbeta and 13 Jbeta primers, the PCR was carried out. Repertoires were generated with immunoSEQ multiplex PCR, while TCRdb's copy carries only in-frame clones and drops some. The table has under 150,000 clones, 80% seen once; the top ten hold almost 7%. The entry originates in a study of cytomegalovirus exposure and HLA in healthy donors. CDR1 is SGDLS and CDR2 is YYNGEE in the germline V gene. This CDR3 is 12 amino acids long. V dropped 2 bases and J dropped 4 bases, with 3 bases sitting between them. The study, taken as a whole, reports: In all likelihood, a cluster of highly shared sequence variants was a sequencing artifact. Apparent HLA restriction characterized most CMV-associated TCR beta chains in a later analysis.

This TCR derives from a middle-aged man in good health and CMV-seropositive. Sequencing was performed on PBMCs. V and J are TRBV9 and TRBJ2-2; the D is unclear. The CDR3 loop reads CASSVSTGELFF. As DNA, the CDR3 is TGTGCCAGCAGCGTCTCCACCGGGGAGCTGTTTTTT.